This TCR beta chain was identified during a study of MAIT cells during Salmonella Paratyphi A infection (TCRdb year 2017). With regard to the full study: A single dose of 1-5x10^3 CFU of S. Paratyphi A strain NVGH308 was swallowed by adult volunteers aged 18 to 60. Starting at diagnosis, diagnosed volunteers were given ciprofloxacin 500 mg twice a day for 14 days. Overall study results and their limits: MAIT TRBV usage was oligoclonal, favouring TRBV20 and TRBV6, and appeared unchanged by infection. Space occupied by over-represented MAIT clonotypes fell significantly from baseline to mid-infection (approximately 0.17 to 0.10), with no significant post-infection difference. Although the availability of volunteer samples limited sample sizes, the sizes were judged adequate for detecting differences between groups. Compared with healthy controls, diagnosed volunteers had more expansion or contraction among the top five MAIT clonotypes (approximately 0.53 versus 0.13), a finding that suggests the repertoire is reshaped by infection.

V is pared back by 0 bases and J by 7 bases, with 12 bases lying between the germline termini. Measured from the cysteine to the phenylalanine, the CDR3 is 15 residues long. Here the CDR3 DNA is all that survives: 45 bases in frame from base 1. From the germline V gene (reference sequence), CDR1 is LNHNV and CDR2 is YYDKDF. The library was produced with 5' RACE. TCRbeta was amplified in two rounds of PCR using Phusion High-Fidelity polymerase, and the primers added sample-specific barcodes. TCRbeta libraries were generated by template-switch cDNA synthesis with SMARTScribe reverse transcriptase and a TRBC-specific primer. After barcoding, samples were pooled and then prepared using the NEBNext Ultra DNA Library Prep Kit for Illumina. Sequencing of libraries was performed on an Illumina MiSeq with the MiSeq reagent kit v2, 300 cycles. In the authors' own workflow: Jemultiplexer was used to demultiplex reads by barcode, and MiTCR with default parameters handled the alignment. VDJtools filtered out non-functional sequences; clonotypes were defined by amino acid sequence, with frequencies based on assigned sequence reads. In the clonal space homeostasis analysis, clonotypes were grouped by frequency into over-represented (0.05-1), large, medium and small bins. In TCRdb, the public reads were trimmed at Q25 with fastp and aligned with MiXCR, with productive beta chains retained. Records with the same CDR3 protein are collapsed into one entry carrying the most frequent genes and DNA. The V and J calls were determined by TCRdb, not by the authors. The sample contains about 640 distinct CDR3 sequences, approximately 27% of them found a single time. The top ten hold almost 30% of the sample.

This clonotype was observed a handful of times. There is no known antigen for this receptor. No qualities accompany the bases; no much larger clone lies one base away. The time point label on this specimen signifies: mid-infection, around enteric fever diagnosis. MAIT cells, defined as Valpha7.2+ CD161+ T cells, were identified and sorted by flow cytometry. In roughly 6 volunteers who developed enteric fever after controlled oral challenge with live Salmonella Paratyphi A, circulating MAIT cell TCRbeta repertoires were profiled over time. Every diagnosed volunteer provided MAIT cell samples at pre-infection, mid-infection and post-infection timepoints. A diagnosis of enteric fever was based on Paratyphi A bacteremia and/or a persistent fever above 38 degrees C that lasted longer than 12 hours. Challenged volunteers were diagnosed with infection between day 4 and day 7 after challenge. For RNA extraction, between about 5,000 and 10,000 MAIT cells per sample were sorted directly into RNAqueous-Micro lysis buffer. Lymphoprep gradient centrifugation was used to isolate peripheral blood mononuclear cells from blood samples and leukocyte cones. Cell sorting used a BD FACSAria Fusion or BD FACSAria III sorter.

The source is a person between 18 and 70 years old who was deliberately infected with Salmonella Paratyphi A in a paratyphoid fever challenge study. The sample here was MAIT cells from blood, taken at the middle sampling point of the challenge study. The V gene is TRBV15 and the J gene is TRBJ1-4, with TRBD1 as a weak D call on 6 bases. Here the CDR3 is given as CATSRDTGFGEKLFF. The DNA sequence is as follows: TGTGCCACCAGCAGAGATACAGGGTTCGGTGAAAAACTGTTTTTT.